The 21 T cell receptor beta chains below come from one sample, sequenced in a study of blood T cell repertoires in COVID-19. TCRdb's table, derived via immunoSEQ multiplex PCR, lists solely in-frame clones and lacks some. Here the sample spans some 85,000 clones, about 89% being singletons. The specimen sequenced was peripheral blood. The receptors originated from a man aged 50-60 years with acute or convalescent COVID-19.

The count of this clone is one. The chain has TRBV2 and TRBJ1-2, with 12 positions matching TRBD1. The germline V gene encodes CDR1 SNHLY and CDR2 FYNNEI. V was pared by 7 bases and J by 5 bases, with 5 bases of the junction left unmatched. The CDR3 contains 14 residues. CDR3 nucleotides: TGTGCCAGCACCGGGACAGGGGGCTATTATGGCTACACCTTC. It translates to CASTGTGGYYGYTF.

The rearrangement links TRBV7-9 to TRBJ1-2, with 9 nucleotides matching TRBD1. Trimming took 8 bases from V and 8 from J; bases not matched to a gene: 21. The CDR3 contains 17 residues. Germline loops: CDR1 SEHNR, CDR2 FQNEAQ (reference sequence). The CDR3 loop is CASGSNRGRSPLRGYTF. The CDR3 DNA reads as TGTGCCAGCGGCTCTAACAGGGGGCGAAGCCCCTTGAGGGGCTACACCTTC.

This clone was seen a single time. The chain has TRBV5-1 and TRBJ1-1; the D gene is possibly TRBD1 (6 bases). Trimming took off 4 bases at V and 1 base at J, with 14 bases between the two ends. Germline V gene data show CDR1 as SGHRS and CDR2 as YFSETQ. The CDR3 consists of 15 residues. CDR3 sequence (DNA): TGCGCCAGCAGCGGTCTGGGCAGGGGGAACACTGAAGCTTTCTTT. Its translation: CASSGLGRGNTEAFF.

This chain connects TRBV5-1 to TRBJ2-7; perhaps TRBD1 as D (5 bases). This CDR3 contains 14 residues. The germline CDR1 and CDR2 sequences are SGHRS and YFSETQ. The germline V and J ends were trimmed by 4 bases and 2 bases, with 13 bases remaining between them. CDR3 amino acids: CASSPFGATYEQYF. The CDR3 region has the DNA TGCGCCAGCAGCCCGTTTGGGGCCACCTACGAGCAGTACTTC.

CDR3 nucleotides: TGCACCAGCAGCGGTAGGTCTAGTTCAGATACGCAGTATTTT. This codes for CTSSGRSSSDTQYF. The V and J genes are TRBV1 and TRBJ2-3; TRBD2 is the table's D call, not checked against the DNA. TRBV1 is described as a pseudogene. This CDR3 region has 14 residues.

The chain joins TRBV12-1 to TRBJ1-6; the tabulated D call, TRBD1, remains unverified against the DNA. TRBV12-1 is an annotated pseudogene. The CDR3 consists of 16 residues. Written as DNA, the CDR3 is TGTGCCAGCAGCTTTGTAAGGGGGATGATGAATTCACCCCTCCACTTT. Encoded protein: CASSFVRGMMNSPLHF.

CDR3 in amino acids: CAWMTRGGLAGELFF. CDR3 nucleotide sequence: TGTGCCTGGATGACCAGGGGCGGTTTAGCCGGGGAGCTGTTTTTT. The chain joins TRBV30 to TRBJ2-2; D is possibly TRBD1 (6 bases). The CDR3 spans 15 residues. The ends were cut back, 4 bases at V and 6 bases at J, with 18 bases in the middle. Per the germline V gene, CDR1 is GTSNPN and CDR2 is SVGIG (reference sequence).

In this sample, this clone turned up a few times. The V gene is TRBV7-9, the J gene TRBJ2-1; 7 bases map to TRBD1. The CDR3 spans 16 residues. Per the germline V gene, CDR1 is SEHNR and CDR2 is FQNEAQ (reference sequence). V gave up 1 base and J gave up 2 bases; unmatched junction bases: 5. CDR3 amino acids: CASSLGPGGTYNEQFF. The CDR3 coding sequence is TGTGCCAGCAGCTTAGGGCCAGGGGGTACCTACAATGAGCAGTTCTTC.

The chain links TRBV7-9 to TRBJ2-1; possible D gene TRBD2, 5 bases. Germline V gene data show CDR1 as SEHNR and CDR2 as FQNEAQ (reference sequence). V was clipped by 7 bases and J by 5 bases, with 12 bases between them. CDR3 length: 13 amino acids. In nucleotides, the CDR3 is TGTGCCAGCAACTCTGCCGGGGACAATGAGCAGTTCTTC. Protein product: CASNSAGDNEQFF.

The chain has TRBV4-1 and TRBJ2-1, with 13 positions matching TRBD2. The CDR3 is 20 residues long. Germline values: CDR1 MGHRA, CDR2 YSYEKL. After removal of 0 bases from V and 12 bases from J, the junction contained 20 bases not matched to a gene. The CDR3 region has the DNA TGCGCCAGCAGCCAAGATCCGGCGACTAGCGGGGGGTCCTTGCTTCGTGGGCAGTTCTTC. The encoded protein is CASSQDPATSGGSLLRGQFF.

V gene TRBV27 combines with J gene TRBJ1-2, with 7 bases fitting TRBD1. Germline V CDR1 and CDR2: MNHEY, SMNVEV (reference sequence). This CDR3 spans 15 amino acids. Germline trimming cut 2 bases from V and 4 bases from J; bases unmatched to any gene: 7. CDR3 loop: CASSLRGLGIYGYTF. CDR3 DNA sequence: TGTGCCAGCAGTTTAAGGGGGCTCGGTATCTATGGCTACACCTTC.

The chain is built from TRBV14 and TRBJ1-2; 8 nucleotides agree with TRBD1. From germline, CDR1 is SGHDN and CDR2 FVKESK. This CDR3 region has 14 residues. V lost 3 bases to trimming and J lost 2 bases; unmatched junction nucleotides: 2. The CDR3 spells CASSHRGRNYGYTF. In nucleotides, the CDR3 is TGTGCCAGCAGCCACAGGGGGCGGAACTATGGCTACACCTTC.

This chain connects TRBV3-1 (or the pseudogene TRBV3-2) to TRBJ2-3; 7 bases are a match to TRBD1. Per the germline V gene, CDR1 is LGHDT and CDR2 is YNNKEL (reference sequence). This CDR3 has 14 residues. After removal of 6 bases from V and 4 bases from J, the junction contained 7 bases not matched to a gene. The CDR3 sequence: CASRATGSADTQYF. The DNA of the CDR3 is TGTGCCAGCAGGGCGACAGGGTCGGCAGATACGCAGTATTTT.

V is TRBV27 and J is TRBJ1-5; TRBD1 is a possible D gene (6 bases). This CDR3 contains 19 residues. Germline CDR1 reads MNHEY; CDR2 reads SMNVEV (reference sequence). V was trimmed by 4 bases and J by 0 bases, leaving 22 bases between them. CDR3 DNA: TGTGCCAGCAGTTCTACTAAATTCTCGGACAGCGATAGCAATCAGCCCCAGCATTTT. This sequence encodes CASSSTKFSDSDSNQPQHF.

The chain employs TRBV7-9 and TRBJ1-5, with TRBD1 as a possible D gene (5 bases). This CDR3 comprises 16 residues. CDR1 is SEHNR, CDR2 FQNEAQ, per germline (reference sequence). Trimming cost V 0 bases and J 6 bases, with 15 bases left between them. The CDR3 bases are TGTGCCAGCAGCTTAGCGGCTCCGGGGGGTGGTCAGCCCCAGCATTTT. Protein sequence: CASSLAAPGGGQPQHF.

This clone has a handful of counts. The CDR3 loop is CASSLEGRQPQHF. Written as DNA, the CDR3 is TGTGCCAGCAGCTTAGAAGGGAGACAGCCCCAGCATTTT. The genes are TRBV7-9 and TRBJ1-5; D is ambiguous. This CDR3 has 13 amino acids. Germline V CDR1 and CDR2: SEHNR, FQNEAQ (reference sequence). Trimming took off 1 base at V and 7 bases at J, with 8 bases between the two ends.

The V and J genes are TRBV11-2 and TRBJ2-3; D perhaps matches TRBD2 (5 bases). The V gene's germline CDR1 is SGHAT and CDR2 FQNNGV. The CDR3 contains 15 residues. V was shortened by 5 bases and J by 0 bases, with 12 bases between the two germline ends. CDR3 region: CASSPGLISTDTQYF. As DNA, the CDR3 is TGTGCCAGCAGCCCAGGACTGATTAGCACAGATACGCAGTATTTT.

The chain is built from TRBV6-6 and TRBJ1-1, with a weak D call TRBD1 (6 bases). The CDR3 length is 15 residues. V lost 5 bases to trimming and J lost 4 bases, with 17 bases between them. The germline V gene encodes CDR1 MNHNY and CDR2 SVGAGI (reference sequence). The CDR3 is CASSREGGRSTEAFF. CDR3 in DNA: TGTGCCAGCAGTCGCGAAGGGGGAAGGTCCACTGAAGCTTTCTTT.

The chain carries TRBV6-1 and TRBJ2-3, with D maybe TRBD2 (6 bases). Germline V gives CDR1 MNHNS, CDR2 SASEGT. This CDR3 is built from 18 residues. Between the trimmed V and J ends, which lost 3 bases and 0 bases, there was a span of 19 bases. The CDR3: CASSDFLGAGPSTDTQYF. The CDR3 DNA reads as TGTGCCAGCAGTGACTTCCTCGGTGCGGGGCCAAGCACAGATACGCAGTATTTT.

The chain links TRBV19 to TRBJ1-1; the D is unclear. V gave up 0 bases and J gave up 3 bases, with 5 bases separating them. Germline V CDR1 and CDR2: LNHDA, SQIVND (reference sequence). This CDR3 has 13 residues. The CDR3 here is CASSIDSDTEAFF. The DNA of the CDR3 is TGTGCCAGTAGTATAGATTCTGACACTGAAGCTTTCTTT. Together with reference TRBV19 and TRBJ1-1, the CDR3 gives the full variable domain: DGGITQSPKYLFRKEGQNVTLSCEQNLNHDAMYWYRQDPGQGLRLIYYSQIVNDFQKGDIAEGYSVSREKKESFPLTVTSAQKNPTAFYLCASSIDSDTEAFFGQGTRLTVV.

The V call is TRBV6-1, the J call TRBJ2-1; 14 bases are a match to TRBD2. The CDR3 has 18 residues. Trimming cost V 4 bases and J 2 bases; bases outside gene matches: 7. Germline CDR1 reads MNHNS; CDR2 reads SASEGT. CDR3 region: CASSGPRLAGGTYNEQFF. CDR3 DNA sequence: TGTGCCAGCAGTGGCCCTCGACTAGCGGGGGGGACCTACAATGAGCAGTTCTTC.